The 6 T cell receptor beta chains reported below all come from one sample, sequenced in a study of patients and donors after allogeneic stem cell transplantation. MiXCR, run by TCRdb on the RT-PCR reads, gives a single entry per CDR3 protein. The table shows a few hundred thousand distinct CDR3 sequences, with more than 35% occurring only once. Sequencing was carried out using blood, either unsorted or a sorted T cell fraction (not recorded which). All receptors come from a human donor who was either an allogeneic HSCT recipient or a stem cell or donor lymphocyte infusion donor (not recorded which). It is not recorded whose cells these are; they may come from a transplant donor.

The J gene is TRBJ1-4, the V gene TRBV6-5, with a possible D match to TRBD1 (5 bases). The CDR3 spans 16 residues. Trimming removed 0 bases at V and 8 bases at J, with 16 bases between. CDR1 is MNHEY and CDR2 is SVGAGI in the germline V gene. The CDR3 reads CASSYSLRGLHEKLFF. The CDR3 nucleotides are TGTGCCAGCAGTTACTCTCTACGGGGACTTCACGAAAAACTGTTTTTT.

J is TRBJ1-4 and V is TRBV4-2; possible D gene TRBD1, 5 bases. V lost 0 bases, J lost 8 bases, and 7 bases lay in between. This CDR3 spans 13 amino acids. Per the germline V gene, CDR1 is LGHNA and CDR2 is YNFKEQ. The CDR3 sequence: CASSQDRQEKLFF. CDR3 nucleotides: TGTGCCAGCAGCCAAGATCGACAGGAAAAACTGTTTTTT.

V is TRBV2 and J is TRBJ1-1; no clear D gene. This CDR3 region has 15 residues. Trimming pared 2 bases from V and 1 base from J, leaving 11 bases between. CDR1 is SNHLY, CDR2 FYNNEI, per germline. CDR3 sequence: CASSESSPGNTEAFF. CDR3 DNA sequence: TGTGCCAGCAGTGAATCCTCCCCGGGGAACACTGAAGCTTTCTTT. The full variable domain, with the rest looked up from reference TRBV2 and TRBJ1-1, is EPEVTQTPSHQVTQMGQEVILRCVPISNHLYFYWYRQILGQKVEFLVSFYNNEISEKSEIFDDQFSVERPDGSNFTLKIRSTKLEDSAMYFCASSESSPGNTEAFFGQGTRLTVV.

This chain connects TRBV13 to TRBJ2-3, with D unresolved. This CDR3 has 16 amino acids. Germline V gives CDR1 PRHDT, CDR2 FYEKMQ (reference sequence). The germline V and J ends were trimmed by 2 bases and 2 bases, with 14 bases remaining between them. CDR3 nucleotides: TGTGCCAGCAGCTTAATGTCTCAACCGTACACAGATACGCAGTATTTT. As protein: CASSLMSQPYTDTQYF.

Remarks on this clonotype: Since the CDR3 does not end with the conserved phenylalanine or tryptophan, this likely comes from a read error. The V gene is TRBV5-1, the J gene TRBJ1-6, with 7 bases identical to TRBD1. The germline V gene encodes CDR1 SGHRS and CDR2 YFSETQ. The V gene end was trimmed by 2 bases and the J gene end by 8 bases; junction bases not matched to a gene: 7. This CDR3 is built from 15 residues. The CDR3 nucleotides are TGCGCCAGCAGCTTTTGGCAGGGGGATGATTCACCCCTCCACTTG. Translated: CASSFWQGDDSPLHL.

The rearrangement links TRBV6-5 to TRBJ1-1; D remains unclear. Trimming left V 0 bases short and J 3 bases short, with 5 bases between. Per germline, CDR1 MNHEY and CDR2 SVGAGI. The CDR3 is 13 amino acids. The CDR3 here is CASSYSRDTEAFF. The CDR3 DNA reads as TGTGCCAGCAGTTACTCCCGGGACACTGAAGCTTTCTTT.